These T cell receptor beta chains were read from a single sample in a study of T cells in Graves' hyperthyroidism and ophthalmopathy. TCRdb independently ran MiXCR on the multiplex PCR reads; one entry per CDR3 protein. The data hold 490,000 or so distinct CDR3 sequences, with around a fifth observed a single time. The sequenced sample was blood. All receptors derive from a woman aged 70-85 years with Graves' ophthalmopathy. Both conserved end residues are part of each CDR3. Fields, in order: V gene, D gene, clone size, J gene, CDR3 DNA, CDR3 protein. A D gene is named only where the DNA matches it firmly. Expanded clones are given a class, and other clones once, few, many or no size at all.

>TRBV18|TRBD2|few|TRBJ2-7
TGTGCCAGCTCACCAGTGTCGAGCGGGAGCTACGAGCAGTACTTC
CASSPVSSGSYEQYF
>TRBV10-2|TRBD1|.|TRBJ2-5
TGCGCCAGCAGTAACCCGACAGGGCGATACCAAGAGACCCAGTACTTC
CASSNPTGRYQETQYF
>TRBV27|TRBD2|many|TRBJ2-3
TGTGCCAGCAGCCGACTAGCGGGAGGGAGTACGCAGTATTTT
CASSRLAGGSTQYF
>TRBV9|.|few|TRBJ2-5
TGTGCCAGCAGCGTAGGTGGGGACGGCAACCCCAGGACCCAGTACTTC
CASSVGGDGNPRTQYF
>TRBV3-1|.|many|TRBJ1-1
TGTGCCAGCAGCCAAGAGAGAAGTCGATCCGGAGGGGGGAACACTGAAGCTTTCTTT
CASSQERSRSGGGNTEAFF
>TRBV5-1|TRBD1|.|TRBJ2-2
TGCGCCAGCAGCAGACTCGGACAGGGAGCCGGGGAGCTGTTTTTT
CASSRLGQGAGELFF
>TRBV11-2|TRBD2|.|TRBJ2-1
TGTGCCAGCAGCACGACTAGCGGGAGGTTCAATGAGCAGTTCTTC
CASSTTSGRFNEQFF
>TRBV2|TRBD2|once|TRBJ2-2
TGTGCCAGCAGCTTACTAGCGGCGAACACCGGGGAGCCGTTTTTT
CASSLLAANTGEPFF
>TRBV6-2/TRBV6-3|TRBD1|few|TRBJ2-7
TGTGCCAGCAGGATCGACCGGGACAGGCGGTACGAGCAGTACTTC
CASRIDRDRRYEQYF
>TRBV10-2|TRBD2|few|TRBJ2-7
TGCGCCAGCAGTGAGAATACTAGCGGGCGGCACGAGCAGTACTTC
CASSENTSGRHEQYF
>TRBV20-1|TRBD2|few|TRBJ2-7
TGCAGTGGGTCGACTAGCGGGAGCTCCTACGAGCAGTACTTC
CSGSTSGSSYEQYF
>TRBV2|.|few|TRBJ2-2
TGTGCCAGCAGTATTGGGGCCGGGGAGCTGTTTTTT
CASSIGAGELFF
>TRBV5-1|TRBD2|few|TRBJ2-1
TGCGCCAGCAGCTTGTGGCTAGCGGGAGTGGCCTACAATGAGCAGTTCTTC
CASSLWLAGVAYNEQFF
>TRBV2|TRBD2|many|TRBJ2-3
TGTGCCAGCTCCCAAGCGGGACTCAACACAGATACGCAGTATTTT
CASSQAGLNTDTQYF
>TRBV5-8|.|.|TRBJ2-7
TGTGCCAGCAGCCGCCGGGACTCACTCTCCTACGAGCAGTACTTC
CASSRRDSLSYEQYF
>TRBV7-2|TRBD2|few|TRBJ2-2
TGTGCCAGCAGCTTCCTAGCGGAGTCCACCGGGGAGCTGTTTTTT
CASSFLAESTGELFF
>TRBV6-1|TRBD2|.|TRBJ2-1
TGTGCCACTCATCCTCAGGGAGGGAGGTGGAATGAGCAGTTCTTC
CATHPQGGRWNEQFF
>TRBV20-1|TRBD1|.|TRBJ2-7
TGCAGTGCTCCTAACAGAGACAGGGGATTAACCTACGACGGGCAGTACTTC
CSAPNRDRGLTYDGQYF
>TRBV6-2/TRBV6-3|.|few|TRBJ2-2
TGTGCCGGCCGGAGGGGAGGCACCGGGGAGCTGTTTTTT
CAGRRGGTGELFF
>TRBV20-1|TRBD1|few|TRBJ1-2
TGCAGTGCTCCCCGGACAGGATTATATGGCTACACCTTC
CSAPRTGLYGYTF
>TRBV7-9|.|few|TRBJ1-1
TGTGCCAGCAGCGCAAGCGGACAGTACACTGAAGCTTTCTTT
CASSASGQYTEAFF
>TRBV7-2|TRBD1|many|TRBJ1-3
TGTGCCAGCAGGACAGGGGCCACTGGAAACACCATATATTTT
CASRTGATGNTIYF
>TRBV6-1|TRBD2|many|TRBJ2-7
TGTGCCGTACCTGGACTAGCGGGCTACGAGCAGTACTTC
CAVPGLAGYEQYF
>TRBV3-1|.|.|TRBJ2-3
TGTGCCAGCAGCCAAGATCGCGGGCACAGCACAGATACGCAGTATTTT
CASSQDRGHSTDTQYF
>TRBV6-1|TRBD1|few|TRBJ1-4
TGTGCCAGTTACGGACCGGGACAGGGTGATGAAAAACTGTTTTTT
CASYGPGQGDEKLFF
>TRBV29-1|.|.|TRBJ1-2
TGCAGCGTTGAAGTGGGGGAAATGGGCTATGGCTACACCTTC
CSVEVGEMGYGYTF
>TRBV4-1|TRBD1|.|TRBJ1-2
TGCGCCAGCAGCCAGGGCGGACAGGGAGGATATGGCTACACCTTC
CASSQGGQGGYGYTF
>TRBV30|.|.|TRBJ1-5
TGTGCCTGGAGTAGAGGCGGGGAAACTCAGCCCCAGCATTTT
CAWSRGGETQPQHF
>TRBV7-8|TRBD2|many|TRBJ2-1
TGTGCCAGCAGCTTAAGGTCTAGCGGGAGAGGAGGCAATGAGCAGTTCTTC
CASSLRSSGRGGNEQFF
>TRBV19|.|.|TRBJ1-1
TGTGCCAGTAGTACCAGATTGAACACTGAAGCTTTCTTT
CASSTRLNTEAFF
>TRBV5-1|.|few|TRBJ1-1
TGCGCCAGCAGCTTGGAAGGGGGGCTAAGGAGCACTGAAGCTTTCTTT
CASSLEGGLRSTEAFF